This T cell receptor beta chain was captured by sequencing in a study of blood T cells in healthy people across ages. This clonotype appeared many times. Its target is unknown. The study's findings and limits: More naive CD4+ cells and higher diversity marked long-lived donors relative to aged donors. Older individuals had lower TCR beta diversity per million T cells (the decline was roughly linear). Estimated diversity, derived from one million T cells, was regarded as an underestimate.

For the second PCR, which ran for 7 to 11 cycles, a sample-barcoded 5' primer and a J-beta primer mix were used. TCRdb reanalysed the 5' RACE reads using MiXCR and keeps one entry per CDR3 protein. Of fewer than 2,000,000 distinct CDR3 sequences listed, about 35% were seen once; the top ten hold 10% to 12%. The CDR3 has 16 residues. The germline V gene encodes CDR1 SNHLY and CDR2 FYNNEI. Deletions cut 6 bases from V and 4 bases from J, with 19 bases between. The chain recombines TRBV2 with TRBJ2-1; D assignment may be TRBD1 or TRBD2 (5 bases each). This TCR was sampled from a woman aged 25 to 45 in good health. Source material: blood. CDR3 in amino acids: CASSPALGTLYNEQFF. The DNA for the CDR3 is TGTGCCAGCAGCCCAGCCTTAGGGACCCTATACAATGAGCAGTTCTTC.